Here is one T cell receptor beta chain with its context. The data stem from a study of technical replicates of blood from four donors. Clones were sequenced by immunoSEQ multiplex PCR, and TCRdb holds only the in-frame ones, with some missing. Among more than 65,000 clones, about 94% were seen once, and the ten largest hold under 0.3%. Trimming removed 4 bases from V and 5 bases from J, with 6 bases in between. From germline, CDR1 is SGHRS and CDR2 YFSETQ. The CDR3 consists of 11 residues. The clonotype was recovered from a human donor in good health. This chain joins TRBV5-1 and TRBJ2-5; D call uncertain. The sample comprised T cells isolated from PBMCs. The CDR3 bases are TGCGCCAGCAGCGCCGGGGAGACCCAGTACTTC. It specifies CASSAGETQYF.